This TCR beta chain originates from a study of control samples from healthy donors and cancer patients. The data were produced by immunoSEQ multiplex PCR, yet TCRdb's version contains in-frame clones alone and is incomplete. This sample has some 74,000 clones, with 94% found just once. The CDR3 length is 13 residues. V was pared by 6 bases and J by 6 bases, with 13 bases between. The germline CDR1 and CDR2 sequences are MNHEY and SMNVEV (reference sequence). This chain uses TRBV27 with TRBJ2-3; tentative D call: TRBD2 (5 bases). This TCR derives from a woman aged 25 to 45 in good health. The sequenced material came from blood. The CDR3 spells CASSSRAVDTQYF. The CDR3 region has the DNA TGTGCCAGCAGCTCCCGAGCGGTGGATACGCAGTATTTT.